This TCR beta chain was sequenced during a study of cytomegalovirus exposure and HLA in healthy donors. Germline assignment: CDR1 SGHRS and CDR2 YFSETQ. Trimming cost V 0 bases and J 3 bases, with 16 bases left between them. The length of the CDR3 is 16 residues. Turning to this clone: Its target is not known.

Researchers ran the PCR with 60 Vbeta and 13 Jbeta primers. Some clones are missing from TCRdb's copy, which holds only in-frame ones; the method was immunoSEQ multiplex PCR. This sample carries about 170,000 clones, 84% of them seen once, and the ten largest clones take 0.38%. Study-level findings and limits: HLA allele associations emerged for 16,951 TCR beta sequences in a later analysis, at 0.05 false discovery rate. There were around 160 TCR beta chains listed as cytomegalovirus-associated. As was reported, the classifier diagnosed cytomegalovirus status with high specificity and sensitivity. In a later analysis, several top co-occurrence clusters appeared linked to parvovirus B19, influenza, CMV and Epstein-Barr virus.

The sequencing sample was made of PBMCs. The source of this sequence is a boy younger than 10 in good health and CMV-seronegative. The gene calls are TRBV5-1 and TRBJ2-7; D unresolved. CDR3 bases: TGCGCCAGCAGCTTGGCCTCCCGCGCCCTAGTCTACGAGCAGTACTTC. The encoded protein is CASSLASRALVYEQYF. The full variable domain, with the rest looked up from reference TRBV5-1 and TRBJ2-7, is KAGVTQTPRYLIKTRGQQVTLSCSPISGHRSVSWYQQTPGQGLQFLFEYFSETQRNKGNFPGRFSGRQFSNSRSEMNVSTLELGDSALYLCASSLASRALVYEQYFGPGTRLTVT.